A single sample is the source of the 25 T cell receptor beta chains below, sequenced in a study of identical twins (dated by TCRdb to about 2016). Library preparation employed 5' RACE. TCRdb records Illumina HiSeq 2000 as the sequencer. TCRdb trimmed public reads at Q25 via fastp, called clones via MiXCR and kept in-frame beta chains. Every distinct CDR3 protein forms one entry, paired with its most common genes and DNA. The sample has around 480,000 distinct CDR3 sequences on record, 14% of them singletons. The ten biggest clones cover 0.98% of the sample. Another study also made use of these data, one on yellow fever vaccine responses in identical twins.

Sequencing used CD4+ T cells sorted from blood. The source is a woman under 30 in good health.

This clonotype was counted between two and nine times. This sequence joins TRBV10-3 and TRBJ2-1; TRBD2 matches at 10 bases. CDR3 length equals 15 residues. The V gene's germline CDR1 is ENHRY and CDR2 SYGVKD. The V gene end was trimmed by 6 bases and the J gene end by 9 bases; junction bases not matched to a gene: 11. The CDR3 loop is CAISQREGLWGEQFF. The CDR3 DNA reads as TGTGCCATCAGCCAGCGGGAGGGCCTTTGGGGTGAGCAGTTCTTC.

This clonotype was counted many times. This chain links TRBV12-3 or TRBV12-4 with TRBJ2-3, with TRBD2 matching 9 bases. V lost 4 bases to trimming and J lost 4 bases; unmatched junction nucleotides: 12. The CDR3 has 17 residues. CDR3 DNA: TGTGCCAGCAGTTACAGAAGGATAGCGGGAGAAGCAGATACGCAGTATTTT. This sequence encodes CASSYRRIAGEADTQYF.

In its sample, this clonotype was seen once. Since a much larger clone is just one base distant, this may be a read error. This chain uses TRBV4-3 with TRBJ2-7; no definite D call. The CDR3 has 14 residues. The germline V and J ends were trimmed by 5 bases and 3 bases, with 14 bases remaining between them. Germline V lookup: CDR1 LGHNA, CDR2 YSLEER. CDR3 DNA sequence: TGCGCCAGCAGCTCGTCTTACGGCGACTACGAGCAGTACTTC. The encoded protein is CASSSSYGDYEQYF.

In its sample, this clonotype was seen a few times. This chain links TRBV25-1 with TRBJ2-3; maybe TRBD2 (7 bases). The germline gives CDR1 MGHDK, CDR2 SYGVNS. V was trimmed by 3 bases and J by 3 bases, leaving 13 bases between them. The CDR3 contains 15 residues. This chain's CDR3 is CASSESRGGTDTQYF. CDR3 nucleotides: TGTGCCAGCAGTGAGTCCAGGGGAGGGACAGATACGCAGTATTTT.

This clonotype appeared a few times. The chain employs TRBV6-1 and TRBJ1-6, with a tentative D call TRBD1 (6 bases). Germline CDR1 and CDR2: MNHNS and SASEGT. The CDR3 has 13 residues. The V and J ends lost 6 bases and 10 bases respectively, with 13 bases between them. CDR3 loop: CASSNREVSPLHF. The CDR3 DNA reads as TGTGCCAGCAGCAACAGGGAGGTCTCACCCCTCCACTTT.

This clonotype has a handful of counts. This rearrangement joins TRBV7-2 to TRBJ2-7; the D is unclear. Trimming shortened V by 0 bases and J by 5 bases, and 14 bases separated the two germline ends. The CDR3 runs to 15 residues. Germline-derived CDR1 and CDR2 are SGHTA and FQGNSA. CDR3 region: CASSLASDDPHEQYF. In DNA, the CDR3 is TGTGCCAGCAGCTTAGCCTCGGACGACCCCCACGAGCAGTACTTC. The full variable domain, in which reference TRBV7-2 and TRBJ2-7 provide the parts outside the CDR3, is GAGVSQSPSNKVTEKGKDVELRCDPISGHTALYWYRQSLGQGLEFLIYFQGNSAPDKSGLPSDRFSAERTGGSVSTLTIQRTQQEDSAVYLCASSLASDDPHEQYFGPGTRLTVT.

With regard to this clonotype: This may stem from a read error, because a much larger clone lies one nucleotide away. The gene calls are TRBV12-3 or TRBV12-4 and TRBJ2-1, with TRBD2 identical over 8 bases. The CDR3 has 15 residues. CDR3 in DNA: TGTGCCAGCAGCGCAACTAGCGGTTATGACAATGAGCAGTCCTTC. It codes for CASSATSGYDNEQSF.

This clonotype was detected a few times. The V and J genes are TRBV7-8 and TRBJ1-2; unclear D gene. Between the trimmed V and J ends, which lost 1 base and 8 bases, there was a span of 11 bases. This CDR3 is built from 13 residues. Germline V gene sequence: CDR1 SGHVS, CDR2 FQNEAQ. The CDR3 here is CASSLGREGGYTF. The CDR3, as DNA: TGTGCCAGCAGCTTAGGGCGAGAGGGAGGCTACACCTTC.

Ten or more counts support this clonotype. The V gene is TRBV28, the J gene TRBJ2-7, with no clear D. Germline CDR1 is MDHEN and CDR2 is SYDVKM. This CDR3 comprises 14 residues. V was trimmed by 2 bases and J by 2 bases, leaving 10 bases between them. CDR3 residues: CASSLVQYPYEQYF. CDR3 bases: TGTGCCAGCAGTTTAGTACAGTACCCCTACGAGCAGTACTTC.

The rearrangement uses TRBV6-2 or TRBV6-3 and TRBJ2-7, with 7 nucleotides matching TRBD1. The germline gives CDR1 MNHEY, CDR2 SVGEGT. The V segment lost 4 bases and the J segment 3 bases; nucleotides outside the gene matches: 3. There are 13 residues in the CDR3. The CDR3 DNA follows: TGTGCCAGCAGTTGGGACAGCAACTACGAGCAGTACTTC. Its protein product is CASSWDSNYEQYF.

This clonotype came up a few times. The rearrangement joins TRBV20-1 to TRBJ2-2, with 11 bases that match TRBD1. Germline V lookup: CDR1 DFQATT, CDR2 SNEGSKA (reference sequence). The CDR3 has 16 amino acids. J was trimmed by 6 bases and V by 5 bases; bases with no gene match: 11. CDR3 amino acids: CSAPDRDRGVAGELFF. The CDR3 DNA sequence: TGCAGTGCTCCAGACCGGGACAGGGGGGTAGCCGGGGAGCTGTTTTTT.

This clonotype was seen a few times. The genes are TRBV2 and TRBJ2-7; TRBD1 is a possible D gene (6 bases). The germline gives CDR1 SNHLY, CDR2 FYNNEI. This CDR3 contains 14 residues. V lost 5 bases and J 3 bases, leaving 14 bases between the germline ends. The CDR3 loop is CASSLQGSFYEQYF. The CDR3 DNA reads TGTGCCAGCAGTTTACAGGGTTCGTTCTACGAGCAGTACTTC.

There are many counts of this clonotype. J is TRBJ2-1 and V is TRBV9; weak D call: TRBD1 (7 bases). Trimming removed 2 bases at V and 1 base at J, with 10 bases between. Germline CDR1 SGDLS, CDR2 YYNGEE. This CDR3 has 15 amino acids. The CDR3 loop is CASSVAGGSYNEQFF. For the CDR3, the DNA is TGTGCCAGCAGCGTCGCAGGGGGGTCCTACAATGAGCAGTTCTTC. Full variable domain (remainder filled in from reference TRBV9 and TRBJ2-1): DSGVTQTPKHLITATGQRVTLRCSPRSGDLSVYWYQQSLDQGLQFLIQYYNGEERAKGNILERFSAQQFPDLHSELNLSSLELGDSALYFCASSVAGGSYNEQFFGPGTRLTVL.

This clonotype appeared a few times. V usage is TRBV5-5 and J usage is TRBJ2-3, with D perhaps matching TRBD2 (6 bases). The CDR3 is 14 residues long. The germline CDR1 and CDR2 sequences are SGHKS and YYEKEE (reference sequence). V lost 2 bases and J 4 bases, leaving 11 bases between the germline ends. The CDR3 DNA reads as TGTGCCAGCAGCTTCCCGGGCGGGGCAGATACGCAGTATTTT. As protein: CASSFPGGADTQYF.

This clonotype was picked up a small number of times. This rearrangement joins TRBV5-1 to TRBJ2-3; 7 bases fit TRBD1. Germline V gene sequence: CDR1 SGHRS, CDR2 YFSETQ. CDR3 length: 14 residues. V shed 5 bases and J 6 bases; nucleotides not matched to a gene: 9. This chain's CDR3 is CASSLTGARDTQYF. DNA of the CDR3: TGCGCCAGCAGTTTAACAGGGGCGAGGGATACGCAGTATTTT.

This clonotype was seen a few times. The rearrangement joins TRBV6-1 to TRBJ2-2; D remains ambiguous. The CDR3 runs to 16 residues. Germline assignment: CDR1 MNHNS and CDR2 SASEGT. Trimming took off 6 bases at V and 0 bases at J, with 14 bases between the two ends. The CDR3 DNA is TGTGCCAGCAGCCCATCCCGTCGCACGAACACCGGGGAGCTGTTTTTT. Translated: CASSPSRRTNTGELFF.

CDR3 residues: CARGTGGYINEQFF. The CDR3 nucleotides are TGTGCCAGGGGGACAGGGGGGTATATCAATGAGCAGTTCTTC. The V call is TRBV7-9, the J call TRBJ2-1, with 11 bases identical to TRBD1. Per germline, CDR1 SEHNR and CDR2 FQNEAQ (reference sequence). The CDR3 has 14 amino acids. Trimming at V came to 9 bases and at J to 6 bases, leaving 7 bases not matched to a gene.

The chain joins TRBV23-1 to TRBJ2-7; D is unresolved. TRBV23-1 is flagged as an ORF with uncertain function. The CDR3 covers 17 residues. Trimming left V 0 bases short and J 3 bases short, with 18 bases between. CDR3 bases: TGCGCCAGCAGTCAATCCCCCACCCGGCCAGTTCACTACGAGCAGTACTTC. Protein product: CASSQSPTRPVHYEQYF.

The chain employs TRBV10-3 and TRBJ2-2; 9 nucleotides line up with TRBD2. With V trimmed by 6 bases and J by 3 bases, 14 bases remained unmatched. This CDR3 has 18 residues. CDR1 ENHRY and CDR2 SYGVKD come from the germline V gene. In DNA, the CDR3 is TGTGCCATCAGCTTTCAAACCGGGACTAGCACATACACCGGGGAGCTGTTTTTT. Translation: CAISFQTGTSTYTGELFF.

The chain recombines TRBV12-3 or TRBV12-4 with TRBJ2-1; 9 bases are shared with TRBD2. The junction had 11 bases not matched to a gene; V was cut back by 3 bases and J by 8 bases. The CDR3 has 16 amino acids. DNA of the CDR3: TGTGCCAGCAGTTTGGCCCGCGCTAGCGGGGACGATGAGCAGTTCTTC. Its translation is CASSLARASGDDEQFF.

V and J are TRBV7-8 and TRBJ2-2; 12 nucleotides line up with TRBD1. The germline gives CDR1 SGHVS, CDR2 FQNEAQ. Trimming took 5 bases from V and 0 from J; bases not matched to a gene: 7. The CDR3 loop spans 18 amino acids. The CDR3 loop is CASSPRDRGLANTGELFF. The CDR3, as DNA: TGTGCCAGCAGCCCCAGGGACAGGGGGCTCGCGAACACCGGGGAGCTGTTTTTT.

This clonotype was counted only a few times. The chain has TRBV25-1 and TRBJ2-3; 7 bases are a match to TRBD2. Germline-derived CDR1 and CDR2 are MGHDK and SYGVNS. This CDR3 comprises 14 residues. Trimming took 4 bases from V and 1 from J; bases not matched to a gene: 2. The CDR3 here is CASSVLAGTDTQYF. CDR3 in DNA: TGTGCCAGCAGTGTCCTAGCGGGCACAGATACGCAGTATTTT.

As regards this clonotype: This may arise from a read error, as a much more abundant clone is one base away. The gene calls are TRBV3-1 and TRBJ2-1; 8 nucleotides agree with TRBD2. CDR3 length: 14 residues. Germline V gene data show CDR1 as LGHDT and CDR2 as YNNKEL (reference sequence). The CDR3 is CASSHSGKDNEQIF. For the CDR3, the DNA is TGTGCCAGCAGCCATAGCGGGAAGGACAATGAGCAGATCTTC.

The CDR3 DNA is TGCGCCAGCAGCTTGTCGCCGGGACAGGGGGTTAATGGCTACACCTTC. Protein product: CASSLSPGQGVNGYTF. This chain joins TRBV5-1 and TRBJ1-2; 11 nucleotides match TRBD1. The CDR3 runs to 16 residues. Trimming removed 1 base from V and 6 bases from J; junction bases left unmatched: 8. CDR1 is SGHRS and CDR2 is YFSETQ in the germline V gene. Full variable domain (missing parts from reference TRBV5-1 and TRBJ1-2): KAGVTQTPRYLIKTRGQQVTLSCSPISGHRSVSWYQQTPGQGLQFLFEYFSETQRNKGNFPGRFSGRQFSNSRSEMNVSTLELGDSALYLCASSLSPGQGVNGYTFGSGTRLTVV.

This clonotype was seen repeatedly, ten times or more. The chain couples TRBV3-1 to TRBJ1-6; perhaps TRBD1 as D (5 bases). Germline V gives CDR1 LGHDT, CDR2 YNNKEL (reference sequence). The CDR3 extends over 15 amino acids. Trimming took 0 bases from V and 9 from J, leaving 12 bases between them. For the CDR3, the DNA is TGTGCCAGCAGCCAAGATGGGGGTGGGGGTTCACCCCTCCACTTT. Translated: CASSQDGGGGSPLHF. The full variable domain, in which reference TRBV3-1 and TRBJ1-6 provide the parts outside the CDR3, is DTAVSQTPKYLVTQMGNDKSIKCEQNLGHDTMYWYKQDSKKFLKIMFSYNNKELIINETVPNRFSPKSPDKAHLNLHINSLELGDSAVYFCASSQDGGGGSPLHFGNGTRLTVT.